This T cell receptor beta chain was sequenced in a study of blood T cell repertoires in COVID-19. As for the study in general: Spain, Italy and the United States supplied samples that represented acute and convalescent COVID-19.

This clone was seen a handful of times. Germline loops: CDR1 MNHEY, CDR2 SVGAGI. CDR3 length: 15 amino acids. Trimming cost V 0 bases and J 8 bases, with 11 bases left between them. Method: immunoSEQ multiplex PCR; TCRdb's copy keeps in-frame clones and lacks some. The table shows 83,000 or so clones, with about 75% occurring only once. Sequences were obtained from peripheral blood. The receptor's source is a woman of 80 years or more with acute or convalescent COVID-19. The J gene is TRBJ1-6, the V gene TRBV6-5; no firm D call. In DNA, the CDR3 is TGTGCCAGCAGTTACTCGCCGGGTTCGGATTCACCCCTCCACTTT. Translation gives CASSYSPGSDSPLHF.